The clone carrying this T cell receptor (beta chain) came up once. The data stem from a study of T cell clones after liver transplantation. Study-level background: TCRbeta sequencing after a pre-transplant mixed lymphocyte reaction identified graft-donor-reactive clones, later tracked in post-transplant blood.

The method was immunoSEQ multiplex PCR; TCRdb's version includes in-frame clones alone and lacks a portion of them. The repertoire holds roughly 49,000 clones, with over 55% as singletons. The source of this sequence is a human patient who received a liver transplant. Some T cells may arise from the graft donor. The specimen was CD4+ T cells from blood, collected approximately 54 months after liver transplant.

As DNA, the CDR3 is TGTGCCAGCAGCTCCAGCTCGCCGGGACAGCCTGGAACTGAAGCTTTCTTT. Amino acids: CASSSSSPGQPGTEAFF. This chain joins TRBV7-3 and TRBJ1-1, with TRBD1 matching over 7 bases. In germline, CDR1 is SGHTA, CDR2 FQGTGA. Losses at the gene ends were 4 bases for V and 5 bases for J; bases not matched to a gene: 16. The CDR3 extends over 17 amino acids.